These 3 T cell receptor beta chains came from one sample sequenced in a study of technical replicates of blood from a few donors. TCRdb's table, derived via immunoSEQ multiplex PCR, lists solely in-frame clones and lacks some. The sample holds tens of thousands of clones; 95% to 98% are singletons and the top ten take approximately 0.2%. Sequencing was carried out using T cells isolated from PBMCs. The receptors come from a human donor in good health.

The CDR3: CASSLVRTGDEQFF. Here the CDR3 DNA reads TGTGCCAGCAGCTTGGTCCGGACAGGGGATGAGCAGTTCTTC. This chain joins TRBV7-9 and TRBJ2-1; 9 bases map to TRBD1. The ends lost 3 bases at V and 8 bases at J; junction bases unmatched: 5. CDR1 and CDR2 from the germline V gene are SEHNR and FQNEAQ (reference sequence). This CDR3 has 14 amino acids.

V and J are TRBV5-1 and TRBJ1-1; weak D call: TRBD1 (5 bases). This CDR3 contains 15 residues. Trimming took off 4 bases at V and 2 bases at J, with 15 bases between the two ends. Germline V gene sequence: CDR1 SGHRS, CDR2 YFSETQ. CDR3: CASSLEGRPNTEAFF. CDR3 nucleotides: TGCGCCAGCAGCCTGGAGGGGAGGCCTAACACTGAAGCTTTCTTT.

This clone was seen a single time. V gene TRBV27 combines with J gene TRBJ2-7; tentative D call: TRBD2 (6 bases). This CDR3 has 13 amino acids. Germline CDR1 is MNHEY and CDR2 is SMNVEV (reference sequence). The germline V and J ends were trimmed by 5 bases and 7 bases, with 15 bases remaining between them. CDR3 in DNA: TGTGCCAGCAGTCTTAACCTGAGCGGGGAGCAGTACTTC. This translates into CASSLNLSGEQYF.